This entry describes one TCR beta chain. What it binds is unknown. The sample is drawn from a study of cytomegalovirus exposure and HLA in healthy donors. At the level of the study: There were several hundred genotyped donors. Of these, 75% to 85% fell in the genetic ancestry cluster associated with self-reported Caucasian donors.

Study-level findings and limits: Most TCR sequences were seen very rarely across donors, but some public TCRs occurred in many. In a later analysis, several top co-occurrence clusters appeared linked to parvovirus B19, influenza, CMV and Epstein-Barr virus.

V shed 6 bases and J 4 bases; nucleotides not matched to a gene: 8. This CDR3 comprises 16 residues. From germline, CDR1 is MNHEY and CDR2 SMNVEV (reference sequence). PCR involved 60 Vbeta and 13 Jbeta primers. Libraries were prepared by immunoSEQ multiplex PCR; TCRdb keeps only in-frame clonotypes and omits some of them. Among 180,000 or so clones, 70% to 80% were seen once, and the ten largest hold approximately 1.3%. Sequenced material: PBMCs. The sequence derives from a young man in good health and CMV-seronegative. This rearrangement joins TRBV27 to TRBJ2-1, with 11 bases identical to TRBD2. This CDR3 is CASSPTSGSEYNEQFF. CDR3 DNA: TGTGCCAGCAGCCCAACTAGCGGGAGTGAGTACAATGAGCAGTTCTTC.